This T cell receptor (beta chain) was profiled in a study of cytomegalovirus exposure and HLA in healthy donors. This clone appeared a single time. Primers for the PCR totalled 60 Vbeta and 13 Jbeta. The data were produced by immunoSEQ multiplex PCR, yet TCRdb's version contains in-frame clones alone and is incomplete. Among around 160,000 clones listed, 65% to 85% were seen once. Germline lookup yields CDR1 SGHKS and CDR2 YYEKEE (reference sequence). With 1 base removed from V and 1 base from J, the gap between germline ends came to 11 bases. The CDR3 is 16 residues long. Sequenced material: PBMCs. The receptor comes from a woman aged 18 to 35 in good health and CMV-seronegative. The chain recombines TRBV5-5 with TRBJ1-4; D perhaps matches TRBD1 (5 bases). The CDR3 reads CASSLSFRGTNEKLFF. The CDR3 DNA is TGTGCCAGCAGCTTGTCGTTTAGGGGAACTAATGAAAAACTGTTTTTT. Full variable domain (remainder filled in from reference TRBV5-5 and TRBJ1-4): DAGVTQSPTHLIKTRGQQVTLRCSPISGHKSVSWYQQVLGQGPQFIFQYYEKEERGRGNFPDRFSARQFPNYSSELNVNALLLGDSALYLCASSLSFRGTNEKLFFGSGTQLSVL.